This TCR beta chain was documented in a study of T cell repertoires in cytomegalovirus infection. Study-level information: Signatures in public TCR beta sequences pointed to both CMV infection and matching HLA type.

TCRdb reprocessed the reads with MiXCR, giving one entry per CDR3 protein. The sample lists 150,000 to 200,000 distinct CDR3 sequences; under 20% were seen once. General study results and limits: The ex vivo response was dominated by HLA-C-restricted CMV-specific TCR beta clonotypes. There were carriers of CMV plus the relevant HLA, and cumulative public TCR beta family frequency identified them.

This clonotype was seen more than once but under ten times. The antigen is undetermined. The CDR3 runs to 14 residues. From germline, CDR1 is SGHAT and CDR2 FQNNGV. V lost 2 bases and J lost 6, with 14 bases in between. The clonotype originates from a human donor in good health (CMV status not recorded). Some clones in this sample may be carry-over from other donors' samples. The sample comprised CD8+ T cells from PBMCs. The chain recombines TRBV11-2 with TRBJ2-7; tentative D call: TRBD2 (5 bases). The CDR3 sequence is CASSLRTVSIEQYF. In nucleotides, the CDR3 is TGTGCCAGCAGCTTAAGGACTGTTTCAATCGAGCAGTACTTC.